The source of this T cell receptor (beta chain) is a study of T cell clonotyping in hematopoietic cell transplantation. On the study more broadly: Recipients were bled about 28 days pretransplant and at posttransplant days 30, 100, 180. General observations from the study: CD4 and CD8 repertoire contributions could not be separated without sorting. Pathologically expanded recipient clonotypes increased progressively from day 30 to day 180 as diversity fell.

To note about this clone: Its antigen is as yet unknown.

Per germline, CDR1 SGHNT and CDR2 YYREEE (reference sequence). The CDR3 length is 14 residues. V lost 0 bases to trimming and J lost 8 bases, with 9 bases between them. Method: immunoSEQ multiplex PCR; TCRdb's copy keeps in-frame clones and lacks some. The sample contains fewer than 10,000 clones, roughly nine tenths of which appear only once. The receptor's source is a male patient aged 55 to 69 who had an allogeneic stem cell transplant from a related donor, so the T cells may come from the graft donor. Some clones in this sample may be carry-over from other donors' samples. The chain recombines TRBV5-4 with TRBJ1-6; no definite D call. The sequencing used peripheral blood mononuclear cells, collected at the time of graft-versus-host disease after allogeneic stem cell transplant. Written as DNA, the CDR3 is TGTGCCAGCAGCTTGGTAGGCTTTGATTCACCCCTCCACTTT. Protein product: CASSLVGFDSPLHF.